This is a list of T cell receptor beta chains from one sample in a study of blood T cell repertoires in COVID-19. Produced via immunoSEQ multiplex PCR; TCRdb's table is partial and in-frame only. This table holds a few hundred thousand clones, 85% found once. The source material was PBMCs or T cells enriched from blood (not recorded which). These TCRs come from a man in his forties who had recovered from COVID-19. Both conserved end residues are part of each CDR3.

v_call cdr3_length cdr3_aa
TRBV19 14 CASSRASGSYEQYF
TRBV6-5 15 CASSYSTGVNYGYTF
TRBV7-9 12 CASSLSSETQYF
TRBV2 16 CASSEEGLAGVYEQYF
TRBV7-2 14 CASSRQGGTGELFF
TRBV9 14 CASSGRGQYNEQFF
TRBV12-5 15 CASGLSNTGAYEQYF
TRBV19 15 CASSLGTGEANEQFF
TRBV11-2 16 CASSLQVLSSGNTIYF
TRBV18 16 CASSPTRAGGNTEAFF
TRBV5-1 14 CASSLGGTDYEQYF
TRBV19 16 CASNGDRDRGLYEQFF
TRBV6-5 15 CASSYSGTENTEAFF
TRBV6-5 15 CASRDRVVTNEKLFF
TRBV5-3 13 CARYPSGRNIQYF
TRBV7-2 13 CASSLRINYGYTF
TRBV7-3 14 CASSLSLAGGTQYF
TRBV6-1 16 CASSEAGTSWTGELFF
TRBV5-1 14 CASSLVTGGETQYF
TRBV24-1 17 CATSEGVRGRLYNEQFF
TRBV4-1 13 CASSLTRGNEQFF
TRBV25-1 13 CASTRGSTDTQYF
TRBV6-5 14 CASRQTGAKNIQYF
TRBV27 13 CASSLDRDGGYTF
TRBV3-1/TRBV3-2 14 CASSQGWGRETQYF
TRBV4-3 16 CASSQELGTGIGEQYF
TRBV2 15 CASSRGQGGNTEAFF
TRBV28 13 CASSTTGAYEQYF
TRBV24-1 14 CATSDSGSTDTQYF
TRBV30 15 CAWIPSSGTYNEQFF
TRBV19 14 CASSMGQGTQPQHF
TRBV6-5 15 CASSSSGTSSDEQFF
TRBV30 14 CAWRASGRGDTQYF
TRBV10-2 17 CASSQTGTGIFQETQYF
TRBV5-4 14 CASSFMAGDYGYTF
TRBV7-8 13 CASGLDRTDTQYF
TRBV19 12 CASSSQAGELFF
TRBV11-1 13 CASSPGLVETQYF
TRBV7-2 14 CASSLDRAAYEQYF
TRBV9 13 CASSARPGAEAFF
TRBV5-6 15 CASSGRTRSGNTIYF
TRBV10-3 15 CAISTNRGPNEKLFF
TRBV28 13 CASSSTGGNEQFF
TRBV7-9 14 CASSLTSGSNEQFF
TRBV9 16 CASSVSVGSNTGELFF
TRBV18 15 CASSPGGQRGTGYTF